The subject of this entry is one TCR beta chain. This clonotype was detected many times. This receptor's antigen is unknown. One base away there is no much larger clone; base qualities are not given. Clipping removes 4 bases from V and 4 bases from J, with 0 as the unmatched junction base count. The germline V gene supplies CDR1 ENHRY and CDR2 SYGVKD. The CDR3 contains 13 residues, cysteine and phenylalanine counted. Just the 39-base CDR3 DNA is kept, in frame starting at base 1. The study was a case-control design nested within a healthcare worker cohort in London, UK, with weekly nasopharyngeal swab PCR tests and blood sampling. Healthcare workers were recruited during the week of the UK lockdown, between 23 and 31 March 2020, and followed weekly for up to about 15 weeks. This sample was included in a study of early T cells in non-severe SARS-CoV-2 infection (dated by TCRdb to 2020 to 2023). In the study overall: TCR sequencing used bulk RNA from unsorted whole blood, so alpha and beta chains could not be paired.

The paper's findings and limits, for the study overall: Matching against VDJdb was skewed toward anti-spike CD8 responses, likely underestimated virus-specific expansions, and missed private and CD4 specificities.

Library prep was done by 5' RACE. The sequencer was a NextSeq 500. To correct for sequencing error and PCR bias, the TCR library protocol tagged individual cDNA molecules with unique molecular identifiers. Both TCR alpha and beta chains were sequenced, and tight co-correlation was observed between alpha and beta sequence abundances in each sample. On the authors' methods: Decombinator V4 was used to perform V gene, J gene and CDR3 annotation of TCR sequences. Expanded TCRs were defined as changing significantly between any two time points under a Poisson model with p below 0.0001. TCR abundances were normalised to the total number of TCRs sequenced per sample and were expressed as counts per million. TRAV1-2 paired with TRAJ12, TRAJ20 or TRAJ33 defined MAIT TCRs, while TRAV10 paired with TRAJ18 defined iNKT TCRs. VDJdb, accessed 1 November 2021, was searched for CMV, EBV and SARS-CoV-2 annotated TCRs, excluding TCRs annotated for multiple antigens. TCRdb took the public reads, trimmed them with fastp at Q25, ran MiXCR for clone calling and kept in-frame beta chains. Here each entry gathers all rows of one CDR3 protein and keeps the most common genes and DNA. The V and J calls, along with clone size, are taken from TCRdb and not from the paper's own processing. This sample lists more than 25,000 distinct CDR3 sequences; 5.7% were detected once. Of the sample, 5.8% is held by the ten largest clones.

The rearranged segments are TRBV10-3 and TRBJ2-5, with TRBD1 matching 10 junction bases. This sequence was found in an adult who was a healthcare worker with PCR-confirmed SARS-CoV-2 infection or an uninfected control (not recorded which). The sequenced sample consisted of whole blood. At the DNA level, the sequence is TGTGCCATCAGTGGACAGGGGGCAGAGACCCAGTACTTC. It specifies CAISGQGAETQYF.